A single sample gave rise to the 5 T cell receptor beta chains below, sequenced in a study of cytomegalovirus exposure and HLA in healthy donors. Both 60 Vbeta primers and 13 Jbeta primers went into the PCR. Profiling relied on immunoSEQ multiplex PCR, and the TCRdb table lists in-frame clones only, not all of them. The table includes around 200,000 clones, roughly 90% detected once. The sample comprised PBMCs. These receptors were collected from a woman aged 18-29 years in good health and CMV-seronegative.

The V and J genes are TRBV4-1 and TRBJ2-2; 10 nucleotides align to TRBD2. The CDR3 length is 18 residues. The V segment lost 4 bases and the J segment 2 bases; nucleotides outside the gene matches: 10. From germline, CDR1 is MGHRA and CDR2 YSYEKL. The DNA for the CDR3 is TGCGCCAGCAGCCTCGGGACTAGCGCCTACTCTAACACCGGGGAGCTGTTTTTT. Translation gives CASSLGTSAYSNTGELFF.

The rearrangement links TRBV4-3 to TRBJ2-7, with D maybe TRBD2 (6 bases). Looked up from germline, CDR1 is LGHNA and CDR2 is YSLEER. V lost 1 base to trimming and J lost 0 bases, with 16 bases between them. This CDR3 has 17 residues. In DNA form, the CDR3 reads TGCGCCAGCAGCCAAGCCTTAACGGGGGTCTTCTCCTACGAGCAGTACTTC. Protein sequence: CASSQALTGVFSYEQYF.

The chain uses TRBV6-1 and TRBJ2-7, with TRBD2 matching 8 bases. Germline CDR1 MNHNS, CDR2 SASEGT. J gave up 7 bases and V 3 bases, and 11 bases lay outside the gene matches. The CDR3 extends over 15 amino acids. CDR3 nucleotide sequence: TGTGCCAGCAGTGACCCGCCGGGAGGGCCGAGGGAGCAGTACTTC. Translation gives CASSDPPGGPREQYF.

The rearrangement uses TRBV6-1 and TRBJ2-2; 10 positions agree with TRBD1. V lost 4 bases, J lost 5 bases, and 4 bases stayed unmatched. The CDR3 spans 15 residues. Germline CDR1 is MNHNS and CDR2 is SASEGT. The CDR3 protein is CASSGQGAMTGELFF. CDR3 sequence (DNA): TGTGCCAGCAGTGGACAGGGGGCGATGACCGGGGAGCTGTTTTTT.

The chain combines TRBV2 with TRBJ1-3; 9 nucleotides agree with TRBD1. In germline, CDR1 is SNHLY, CDR2 FYNNEI. V was pared by 6 bases and J by 0 bases, with 0 bases of the junction left unmatched. CDR3 length: 14 amino acids. In DNA, the CDR3 is TGTGCCAGCAGGACAGGGGGCTCTGGAAACACCATATATTTT. Its translation is CASRTGGSGNTIYF.